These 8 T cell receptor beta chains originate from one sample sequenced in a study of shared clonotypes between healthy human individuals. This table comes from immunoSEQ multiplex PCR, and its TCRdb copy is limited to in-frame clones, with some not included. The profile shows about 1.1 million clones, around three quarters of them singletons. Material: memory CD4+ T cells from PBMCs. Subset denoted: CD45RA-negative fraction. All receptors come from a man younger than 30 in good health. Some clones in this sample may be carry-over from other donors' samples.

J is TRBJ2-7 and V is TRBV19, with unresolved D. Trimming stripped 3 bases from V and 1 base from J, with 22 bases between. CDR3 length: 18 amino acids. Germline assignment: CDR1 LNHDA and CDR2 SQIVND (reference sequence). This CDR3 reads CASSICTTYPIKSYEQYF. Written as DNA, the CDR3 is TGTGCCAGTAGTATTTGCACGACCTACCCTATTAAGTCCTACGAGCAGTACTTC.

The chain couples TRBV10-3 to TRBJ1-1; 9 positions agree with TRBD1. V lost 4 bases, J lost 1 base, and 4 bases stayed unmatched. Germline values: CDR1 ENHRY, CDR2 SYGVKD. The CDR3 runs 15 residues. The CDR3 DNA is TGTGCCATCAGTGTTACAGGGGGCAAGAACACTGAAGCTTTCTTT. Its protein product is CAISVTGGKNTEAFF.

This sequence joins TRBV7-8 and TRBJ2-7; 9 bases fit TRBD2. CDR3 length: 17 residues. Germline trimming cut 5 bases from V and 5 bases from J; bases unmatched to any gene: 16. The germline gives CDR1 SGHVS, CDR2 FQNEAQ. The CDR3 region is CASSREILAGGGDEQYF. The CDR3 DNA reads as TGTGCCAGCAGCCGAGAGATTTTGGCGGGAGGGGGGGACGAGCAGTACTTC. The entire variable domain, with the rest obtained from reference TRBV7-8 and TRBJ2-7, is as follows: GAGVSQSPRYKVAKRGQDVALRCDPISGHVSLFWYQQALGQGPEFLTYFQNEAQLDKSGLPSDRFFAERPEGSVSTLKIQRTQQEDSAVYLCASSREILAGGGDEQYFGPGTRLTVT.

The CDR3 DNA reads TGTGCCAGCAGCCCAGGACAGTTATACGAGCAGTACTTC. It specifies CASSPGQLYEQYF. V usage is TRBV7-6 and J usage is TRBJ2-7; a weak D match, TRBD1 (6 bases). The V end was cut by 5 bases, the J end by 4 bases, with 12 bases between. CDR3 length: 13 residues. Germline CDR1 reads SGHVS; CDR2 reads FNYEAQ. Full variable domain (missing parts from reference TRBV7-6 and TRBJ2-7): GAGVSQSPRYKVTKRGQDVALRCDPISGHVSLYWYRQALGQGPEFLTYFNYEAQQDKSGLPNDRFSAERPEGSISTLTIQRTEQRDSAMYRCASSPGQLYEQYFGPGTRLTVT.

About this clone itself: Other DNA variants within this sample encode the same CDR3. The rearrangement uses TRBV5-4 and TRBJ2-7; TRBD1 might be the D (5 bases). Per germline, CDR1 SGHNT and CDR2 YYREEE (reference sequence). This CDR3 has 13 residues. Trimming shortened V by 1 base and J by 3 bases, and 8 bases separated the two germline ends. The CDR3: CASSLLGDYEQYF. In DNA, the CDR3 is TGTGCCAGCAGCTTGCTAGGGGACTACGAGCAGTACTTC.

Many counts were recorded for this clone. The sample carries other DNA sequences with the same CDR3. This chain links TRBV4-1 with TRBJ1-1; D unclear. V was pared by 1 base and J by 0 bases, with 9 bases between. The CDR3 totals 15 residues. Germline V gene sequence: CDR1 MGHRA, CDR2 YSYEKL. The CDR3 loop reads CASSQGAGLNTEAFF. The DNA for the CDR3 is TGCGCCAGCAGCCAAGGGGCAGGTCTGAACACTGAAGCTTTCTTT.

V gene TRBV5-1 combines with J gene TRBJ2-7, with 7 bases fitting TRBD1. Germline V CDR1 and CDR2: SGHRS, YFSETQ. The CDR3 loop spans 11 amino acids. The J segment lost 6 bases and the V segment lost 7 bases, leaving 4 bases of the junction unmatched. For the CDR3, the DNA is TGCGCCAGCGGAACAGGGGTCGAGCAGTACTTC. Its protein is CASGTGVEQYF.

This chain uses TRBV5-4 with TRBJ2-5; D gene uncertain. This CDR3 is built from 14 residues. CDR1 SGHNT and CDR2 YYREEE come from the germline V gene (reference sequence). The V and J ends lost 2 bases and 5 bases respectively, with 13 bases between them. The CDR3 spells CASSFRAARETQYF. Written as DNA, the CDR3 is TGTGCCAGCAGCTTTCGGGCCGCCAGGGAGACCCAGTACTTC.